The rows below give T cell receptor beta chains drawn from one sample of a study of blood T cell repertoires in COVID-19. Sequencing was performed with immunoSEQ multiplex PCR; in TCRdb, only in-frame clones are kept and a portion is missing. Altogether some 180,000 clones are present, around 83% being singletons, with the ten largest covering roughly 25%. Specimen: PBMCs or T cells enriched from blood (not recorded which). Every receptor here comes from a woman aged 40-49 years in a cohort exposed to, infected with or recovered from COVID-19 (not recorded which). CDR3s include the opening cysteine and the closing phenylalanine or tryptophan. A D gene is named only where the DNA matches it firmly.

D | J | V | CDR3
TRBD1 | TRBJ2-7 | TRBV18 | CASSPRTGDHEQYF
- | TRBJ1-2 | TRBV3-1/TRBV3-2 | CASSQGDYGYTF
TRBD1 | TRBJ1-5 | TRBV7-8 | CASSQTGGANQPQHF
- | TRBJ1-5 | TRBV28 | CASSLGQGGHQPQHF
- | TRBJ1-4 | TRBV21-1 | CASSKLIGEEKLFF
TRBD1 | TRBJ2-7 | TRBV28 | CASTAGQGTYEQYF
TRBD2 | TRBJ2-2 | TRBV19 | CASSIAGGGGELFF
TRBD2 | TRBJ2-3 | TRBV3-1/TRBV3-2 | CASSQGLAGAETDTQYF
- | TRBJ2-2 | TRBV30 | CAWSRGTGELFF
- | TRBJ2-7 | TRBV6-6 | CASADIREQYF
- | TRBJ2-3 | TRBV7-9 | CASSQGLRGVNTDTQYF
- | TRBJ2-5 | TRBV5-5 | CASSLRTGLPGETQYF
- | TRBJ2-7 | TRBV12-5 | CASGIDSYEQYF
TRBD2 | TRBJ2-1 | TRBV7-9 | CASSLSGRVYNEQFF
- | TRBJ2-2 | TRBV6-2/TRBV6-3 | CASSYSAGELFF
- | TRBJ1-1 | TRBV18 | CASSPNGVSLNTEAFF
- | TRBJ1-2 | TRBV19 | CASSIQGNYGYTF
- | TRBJ2-7 | TRBV4-1 | CASSPAQGTRRSYEQYF
TRBD1 | TRBJ1-5 | TRBV28 | CASSLVFGQGYQPQHF
TRBD2 | TRBJ2-1 | TRBV5-4 | CASSLGLAGGNEQFF
- | TRBJ1-2 | TRBV6-5 | CASSPQASNYGYTF
- | TRBJ1-2 | TRBV7-2 | CASSVTGFANYGYTF
- | TRBJ1-5 | TRBV12-5 | CATQTTDSANQPQHF
- | TRBJ2-5 | TRBV29-1 | CSVGRETQYF